The sequence of this TCR beta chain was determined in a study of cytomegalovirus exposure and HLA in healthy donors. Regarding the study as a whole: Associated with cytomegalovirus, according to the listing, were 150 to 200 TCR beta chains.

A remark on this clone: Its matching antigen is unknown.

CDR3 size: 12 residues. The germline CDR1 and CDR2 sequences are SQVTM and ANQGSEA. V was pared by 7 bases and J by 6 bases, with 6 bases of the junction left unmatched. The PCR ran on 60 Vbeta and 13 Jbeta primers. Some clones are missing from TCRdb's copy, which holds only in-frame ones; the method was immunoSEQ multiplex PCR. The data show about 200,000 clones, roughly 77% seen once. The V gene is TRBV29-1, the J gene TRBJ2-1; 7 bases match TRBD1. The sequencing sample was made of PBMCs. This TCR came from a male donor in good health and CMV-seropositive. CDR3 sequence (DNA): TGCAGCGCCAAACAGGGGCCCAATGAGCAGTTCTTC. This translates into CSAKQGPNEQFF.